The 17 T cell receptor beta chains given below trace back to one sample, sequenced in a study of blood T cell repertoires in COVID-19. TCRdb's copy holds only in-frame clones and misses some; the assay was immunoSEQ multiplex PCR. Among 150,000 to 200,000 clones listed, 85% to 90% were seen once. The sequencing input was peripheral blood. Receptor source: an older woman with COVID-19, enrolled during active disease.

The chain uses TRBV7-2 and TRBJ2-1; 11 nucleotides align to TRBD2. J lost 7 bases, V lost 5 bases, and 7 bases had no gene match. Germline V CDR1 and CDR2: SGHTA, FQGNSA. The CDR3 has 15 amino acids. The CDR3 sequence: CASSPWGLAVNEQFF. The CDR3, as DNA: TGTGCCAGCAGCCCTTGGGGACTAGCGGTTAATGAGCAGTTCTTC. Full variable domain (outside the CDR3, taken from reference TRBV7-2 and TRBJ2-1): GAGVSQSPSNKVTEKGKDVELRCDPISGHTALYWYRQSLGQGLEFLIYFQGNSAPDKSGLPSDRFSAERTGGSVSTLTIQRTQQEDSAVYLCASSPWGLAVNEQFFGPGTRLTVL.

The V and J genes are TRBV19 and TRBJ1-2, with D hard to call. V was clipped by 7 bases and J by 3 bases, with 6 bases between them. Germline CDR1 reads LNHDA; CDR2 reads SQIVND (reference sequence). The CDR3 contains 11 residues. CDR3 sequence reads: CASTGYYGYTF. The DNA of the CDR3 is TGTGCCAGTACCGGGTACTATGGCTACACCTTC.

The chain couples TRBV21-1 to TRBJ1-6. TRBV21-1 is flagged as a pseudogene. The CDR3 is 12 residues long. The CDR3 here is CASSPGDSPLHF. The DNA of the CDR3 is TGTGCCAGCAGCCCCGGGGATTCACCCCTCCACTTT.

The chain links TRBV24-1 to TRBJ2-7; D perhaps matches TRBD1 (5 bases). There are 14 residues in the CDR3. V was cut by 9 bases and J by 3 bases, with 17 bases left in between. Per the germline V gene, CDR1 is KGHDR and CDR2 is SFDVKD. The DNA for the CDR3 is TGTGCCACCGCAACCGCAGGGCCATACTACGAGCAGTACTTC. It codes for CATATAGPYYEQYF.

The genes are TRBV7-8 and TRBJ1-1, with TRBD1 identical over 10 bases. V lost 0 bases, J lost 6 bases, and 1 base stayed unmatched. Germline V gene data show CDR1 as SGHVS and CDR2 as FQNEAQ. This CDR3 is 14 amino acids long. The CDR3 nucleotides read TGTGCCAGCAGCTTAGCCGGACAGGGGGCTGAAGCTTTCTTT. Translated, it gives CASSLAGQGAEAFF.

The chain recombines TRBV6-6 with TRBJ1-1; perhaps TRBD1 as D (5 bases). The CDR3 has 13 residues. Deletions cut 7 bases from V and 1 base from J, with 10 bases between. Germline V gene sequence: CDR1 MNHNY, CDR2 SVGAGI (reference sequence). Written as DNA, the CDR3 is TGTGCCAGCAAGTCAACAGGGAACACTGAAGCTTTCTTT. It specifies CASKSTGNTEAFF.

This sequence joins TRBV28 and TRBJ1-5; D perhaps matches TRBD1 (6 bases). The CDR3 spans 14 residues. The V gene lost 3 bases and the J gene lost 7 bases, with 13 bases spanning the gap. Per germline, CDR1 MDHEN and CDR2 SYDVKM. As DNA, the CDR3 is TGTGCCAGCAGTTTGGCCAGGGGCGGCCAGCCCCAGCATTTT. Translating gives CASSLARGGQPQHF.

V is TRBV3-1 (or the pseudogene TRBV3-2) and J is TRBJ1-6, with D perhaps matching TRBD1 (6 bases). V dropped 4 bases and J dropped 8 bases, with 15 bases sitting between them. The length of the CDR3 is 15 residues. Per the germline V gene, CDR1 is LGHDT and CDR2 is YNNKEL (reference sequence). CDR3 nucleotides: TGTGCCAGCAGCCTCATGGCAGGGGCCGATTCACCCCTCCACTTT. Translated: CASSLMAGADSPLHF.

CDR3 coding DNA: TGTGCCAGTAGTTCCACAGGGAGAGAGCAGTACTTC. This sequence encodes CASSSTGREQYF. The chain couples TRBV19 to TRBJ2-7, with a weak D call TRBD1 (6 bases). The CDR3 is 12 amino acids. Trimming took 5 bases from V and 7 from J, leaving 12 bases between them. CDR1 LNHDA and CDR2 SQIVND come from the germline V gene (reference sequence). Using reference TRBV19 and TRBJ2-7 for the parts outside the CDR3, the full variable domain is DGGITQSPKYLFRKEGQNVTLSCEQNLNHDAMYWYRQDPGQGLRLIYYSQIVNDFQKGDIAEGYSVSREKKESFPLTVTSAQKNPTAFYLCASSSTGREQYFGPGTRLTVT.

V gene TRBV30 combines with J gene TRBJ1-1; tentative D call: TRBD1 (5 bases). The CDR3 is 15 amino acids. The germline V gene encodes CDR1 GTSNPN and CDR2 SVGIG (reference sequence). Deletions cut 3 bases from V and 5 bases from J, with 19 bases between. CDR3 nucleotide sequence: TGTGCCTGGAGGATGTGGGGCAGAGAAAATACTGAAGCTTTCTTT. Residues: CAWRMWGRENTEAFF.

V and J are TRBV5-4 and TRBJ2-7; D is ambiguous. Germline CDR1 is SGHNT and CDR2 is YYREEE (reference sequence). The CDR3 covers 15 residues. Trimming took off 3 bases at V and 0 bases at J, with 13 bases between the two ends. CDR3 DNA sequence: TGTGCCAGCAGCTCTCCGGCAGCTAGCTCCTACGAGCAGTACTTC. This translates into CASSSPAASSYEQYF.

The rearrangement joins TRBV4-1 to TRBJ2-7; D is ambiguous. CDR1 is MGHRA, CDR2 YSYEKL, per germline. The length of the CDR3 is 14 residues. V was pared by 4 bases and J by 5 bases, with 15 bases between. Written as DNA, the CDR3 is TGCGCCAGCAGCCCCCCGGGTAAGGTCCACGAGCAGTACTTC. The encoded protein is CASSPPGKVHEQYF.

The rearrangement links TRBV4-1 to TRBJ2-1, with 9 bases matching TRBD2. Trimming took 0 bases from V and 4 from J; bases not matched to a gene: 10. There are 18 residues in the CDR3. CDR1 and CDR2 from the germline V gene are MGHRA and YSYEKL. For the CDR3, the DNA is TGCGCCAGCAGCCAAGATTTCGGGCGGGAGGGCCCGTACAATGAGCAGTTCTTC. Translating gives CASSQDFGREGPYNEQFF.

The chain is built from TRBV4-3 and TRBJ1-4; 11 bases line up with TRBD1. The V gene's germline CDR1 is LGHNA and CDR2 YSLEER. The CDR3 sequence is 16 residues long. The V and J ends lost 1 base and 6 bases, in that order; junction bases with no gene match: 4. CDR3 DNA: TGCGCCAGCAGCCAAGCAGGGACAGGGGGTGATGAAAAACTGTTTTTT. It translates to CASSQAGTGGDEKLFF.

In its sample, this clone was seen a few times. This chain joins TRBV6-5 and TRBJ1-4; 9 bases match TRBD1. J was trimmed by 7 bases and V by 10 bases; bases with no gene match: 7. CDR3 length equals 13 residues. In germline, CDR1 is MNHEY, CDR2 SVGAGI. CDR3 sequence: CATRRDRVEKLFF. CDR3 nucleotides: TGTGCCACCCGCCGGGACAGGGTTGAAAAACTGTTTTTT.

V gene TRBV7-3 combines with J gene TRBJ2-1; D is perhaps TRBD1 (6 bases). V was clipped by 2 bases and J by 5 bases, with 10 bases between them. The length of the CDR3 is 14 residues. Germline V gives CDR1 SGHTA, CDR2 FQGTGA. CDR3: CASSLSAGDNEQFF. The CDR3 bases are TGTGCCAGCAGCTTATCGGCAGGGGACAATGAGCAGTTCTTC.

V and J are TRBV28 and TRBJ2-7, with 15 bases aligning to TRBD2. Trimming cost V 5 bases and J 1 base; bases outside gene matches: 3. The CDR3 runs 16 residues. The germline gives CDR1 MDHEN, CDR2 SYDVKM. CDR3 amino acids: CASSPGTSGRSYEQYF. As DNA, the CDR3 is TGTGCCAGCAGTCCCGGGACTAGCGGGAGGTCCTACGAGCAGTACTTC.